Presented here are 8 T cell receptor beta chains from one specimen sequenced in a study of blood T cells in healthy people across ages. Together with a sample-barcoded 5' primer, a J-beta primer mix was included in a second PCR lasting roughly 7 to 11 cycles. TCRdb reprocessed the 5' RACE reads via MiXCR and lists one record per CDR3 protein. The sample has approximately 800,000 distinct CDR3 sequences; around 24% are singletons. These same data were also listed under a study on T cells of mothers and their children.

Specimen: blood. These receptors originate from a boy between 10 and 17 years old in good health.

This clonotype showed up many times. Here the CDR3 reads CASSLPGPQETQYF. The CDR3 bases are TGTGCCAGCAGCTTACCAGGACCCCAAGAGACCCAGTACTTC. The rearrangement links TRBV7-8 to TRBJ2-5; D is unresolved. There are 14 residues in the CDR3. Germline V CDR1 and CDR2: SGHVS, FQNEAQ. V gave up 2 bases and J gave up 1 base, with 8 bases separating them.

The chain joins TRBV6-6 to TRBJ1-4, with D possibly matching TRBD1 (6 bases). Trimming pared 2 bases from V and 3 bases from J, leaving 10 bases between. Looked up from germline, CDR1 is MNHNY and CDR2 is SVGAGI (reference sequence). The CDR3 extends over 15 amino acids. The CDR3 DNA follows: TGTGCCAGCAGTTACCCCAGGGGTTCTAATGAAAAACTGTTTTTT. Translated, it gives CASSYPRGSNEKLFF.

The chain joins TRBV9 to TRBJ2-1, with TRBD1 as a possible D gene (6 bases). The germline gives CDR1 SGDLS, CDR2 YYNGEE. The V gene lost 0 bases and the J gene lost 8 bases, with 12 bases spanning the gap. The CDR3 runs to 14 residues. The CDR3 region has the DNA TGTGCCAGCAGCGTAGTGGGGGCGCACGATGAGCAGTTCTTC. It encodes CASSVVGAHDEQFF.

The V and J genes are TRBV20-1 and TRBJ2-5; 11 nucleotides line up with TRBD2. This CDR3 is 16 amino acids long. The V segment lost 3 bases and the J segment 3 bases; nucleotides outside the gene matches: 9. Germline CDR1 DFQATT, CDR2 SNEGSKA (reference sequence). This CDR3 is CSASPASGGTEETQYF. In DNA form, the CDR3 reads TGCAGTGCTAGCCCAGCTAGCGGGGGGACCGAAGAGACCCAGTACTTC.

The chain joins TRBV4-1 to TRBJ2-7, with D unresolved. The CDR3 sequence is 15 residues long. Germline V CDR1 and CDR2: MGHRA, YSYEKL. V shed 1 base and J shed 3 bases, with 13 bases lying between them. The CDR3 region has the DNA TGCGCCAGCAGCCAAGGTTCAGAGATCGGCTACGAGCAGTACTTC. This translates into CASSQGSEIGYEQYF.

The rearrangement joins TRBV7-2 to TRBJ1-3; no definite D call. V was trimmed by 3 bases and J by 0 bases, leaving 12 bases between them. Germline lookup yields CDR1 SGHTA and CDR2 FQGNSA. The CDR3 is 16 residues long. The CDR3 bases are TGTGCCAGCAGCTTTAACGGCCCGTACTCTGGAAACACCATATATTTT. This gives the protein CASSFNGPYSGNTIYF. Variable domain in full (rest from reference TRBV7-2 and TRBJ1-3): GAGVSQSPSNKVTEKGKDVELRCDPISGHTALYWYRQSLGQGLEFLIYFQGNSAPDKSGLPSDRFSAERTGGSVSTLTIQRTQQEDSAVYLCASSFNGPYSGNTIYFGEGSWLTVV.

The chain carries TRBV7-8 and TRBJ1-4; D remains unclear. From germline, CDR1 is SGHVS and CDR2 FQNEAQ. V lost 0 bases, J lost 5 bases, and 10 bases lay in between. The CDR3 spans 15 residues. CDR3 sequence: CASSLARPINEKLFF. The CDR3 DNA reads TGTGCCAGCAGCTTAGCGCGACCGATAAATGAAAAACTGTTTTTT.

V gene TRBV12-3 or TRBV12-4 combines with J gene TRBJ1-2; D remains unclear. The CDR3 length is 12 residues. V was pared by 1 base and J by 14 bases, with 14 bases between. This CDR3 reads CASSLGPWEVTF. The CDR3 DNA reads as TGTGCCAGCAGTTTAGGGCCCTGGGAGGTTACCTTC.